This T cell receptor (beta chain) came from a study of human T cells and chemical hapten exposure. Across the study: Per-sample TCR yield variability stemmed mainly from small pooled library volume differences.

The germline gives CDR1 GTSNPN, CDR2 SVGIG (reference sequence). The CDR3 has 13 amino acids. Trimming took off 1 base at V and 6 bases at J, with 7 bases between the two ends. Library preparation tagged each individual cDNA molecule with a unique molecular identifier. MiXCR, run by TCRdb on the RACE reads, gives a single entry per CDR3 protein. This sample yields approximately 96,000 distinct CDR3 sequences, of which approximately 8.6% are seen a single time; approximately 2.2% belongs to the top ten. This clonotype was detected ten times or more. Time point defined: patch test 2, 6 weeks after DPC sensitization. The treatment was: therapeutic diphenylcyclopropenone sensitization with weekly scalp DPC. From whole blood left unfractionated, total RNA was extracted.

V gene TRBV30 combines with J gene TRBJ1-6; a weak D match, TRBD1 (5 bases). This specimen was whole blood, taken in connection with sensitization to the hapten diphenylcyclopropenone (DPC). This sequence originates from a woman aged 40 to 50 with alopecia areata. Some clones in this sample may be carry-over from other donors' samples. CDR3 protein: CAWSGQPNSPLHF. The CDR3 bases are TGTGCCTGGAGTGGACAGCCTAATTCACCCCTCCACTTT.